The TCR beta chain under discussion was sequenced for a study of Tregs in tolerant kidney transplant recipients (dated 2019 in TCRdb). Some background on the complete study: The study used TCRbeta sequencing to identify donor-specific regulatory T cells before combined kidney and bone marrow transplantation, then tracked those cells after transplant. In a few healthy controls, several methods of expanding Tregs specific for an allogeneic donor were compared by TCRbeta repertoire sequencing. The paper's findings and limits, for the study overall: The most biologically relevant and donor-specific TCRbeta repertoire appeared to be identified by expanding Tregs with activated donor B cells. The study was limited by small patient numbers, and the findings need validation in larger populations and under other immunosuppression protocols. Biological reproducibility was not examined directly, but technical replication error appeared to be minimal.

The CDR3 sequence holds 14 residues, the cysteine and phenylalanine included. Kept here is only the CDR3 DNA, which spans 42 bases and is read in frame from base 1. V loses 3 bases, J loses 8 bases, and the germline ends lie 16 bases apart. CDR1 and CDR2, looked up from the germline V gene, are KGHSH and LQKENI. Thawed PBMCs were FACS-sorted into unstimulated Tregs (CD4+CD25+CD127-), CD4+ non-Tregs (CD4+CD25-), CD4 cells and CD8 cells. Blood from healthy controls was obtained either from healthy volunteers or as purchased buffy coats. Healthy control blood was processed to PBMCs by Ficoll density gradient and cryopreserved, and patient PBMCs were collected before and after transplant. This clone was seen more than once but under ten times. Its antigen target is currently unknown. Per-nucleotide qualities are absent, and no much larger clonotype sits a single base away. For TCRbeta CDR3 sequencing, genomic DNA from the sorted cells was extracted using the QIAGEN DNeasy Blood and Tissue Kit. High-throughput TCRbeta CDR3 sequencing, including PCR amplification with bias correction and internal controls, was performed commercially through immunoSEQ. As for how the authors treated the data: Unique productive TCRbeta sequences were defined by CDR3 nucleotide sequence when primers matched and otherwise by CDR3 amino acid sequence together with Vbeta and Jbeta genes. To correct for sorting error, sequences found in more than one sorted population at a frequency ratio of 2:1 or less were discarded, and the remaining shared sequences were assigned to the population with the higher frequency. A sequence counted as donor-reactive if, in CFSE-low cells, the sequence had a frequency of at least 0.01% and was expanded at least 5-fold compared with unstimulated cells. Jensen-Shannon divergence, calculated on the top 100 TCRbeta sequences ranked by frequency, was used to quantify repertoire divergence. For samples with multiple sequencing runs, sorting error was corrected in each run separately before the runs were combined. TCRdb provides this immuneACCESS table in a form limited to in-frame rearrangements. Some clones are lacking; in checked studies, under half of them reflect an unresolved V gene, and why the rest are absent is not known. For V, J and clone size, that table is used; D and trimming come from the DNA. Within this sample are roughly 120,000 clones, with roughly 92% of them counted one time only. The biggest ten clones account for roughly 0.61% of the sample.

This sequence originates from a human donor in good health. The sequence is built from TRBV18 and TRBJ1-2; possibly the D gene is TRBD1, per 5 matching bases. The material sequenced was CD4+ T cells from blood. The CDR3 region: CASSPLGVDGGYTF. The DNA sequence is as follows: TGTGCCAGCTCACCCCTAGGGGTGGACGGAGGCTACACCTTC. Full variable domain (CDR3 extended with the reference TRBV18 and TRBJ1-2 proteins): NAGVMQNPRHLVRRRGQEARLRCSPMKGHSHVYWYRQLPEEGLKFMVYLQKENIIDESGMPKERFSAEFPKEGPSILRIQQVVRGDSAAYFCASSPLGVDGGYTFGSGTRLTVV.